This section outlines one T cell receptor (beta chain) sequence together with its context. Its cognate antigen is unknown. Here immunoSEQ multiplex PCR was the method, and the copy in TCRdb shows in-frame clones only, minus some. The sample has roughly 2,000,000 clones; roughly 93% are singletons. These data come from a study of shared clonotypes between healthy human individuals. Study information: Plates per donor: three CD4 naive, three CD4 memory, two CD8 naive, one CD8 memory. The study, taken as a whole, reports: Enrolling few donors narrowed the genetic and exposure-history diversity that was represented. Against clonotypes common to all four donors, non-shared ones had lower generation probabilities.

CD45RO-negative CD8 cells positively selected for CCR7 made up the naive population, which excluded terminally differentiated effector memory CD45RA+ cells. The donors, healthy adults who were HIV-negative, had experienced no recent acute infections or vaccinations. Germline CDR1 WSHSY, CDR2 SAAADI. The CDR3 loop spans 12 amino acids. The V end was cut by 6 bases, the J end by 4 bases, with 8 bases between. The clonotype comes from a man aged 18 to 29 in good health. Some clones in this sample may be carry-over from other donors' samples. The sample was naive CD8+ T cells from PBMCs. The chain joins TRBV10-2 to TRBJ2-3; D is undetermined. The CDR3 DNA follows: TGCGCCAGCAGACAAAGACCAGATACGCAGTATTTT. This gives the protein CASRQRPDTQYF.